This entry features one T cell receptor beta chain sequence. Its target is unknown. This entry is derived from a study of cytomegalovirus exposure and HLA in healthy donors. Regarding the study as a whole: Later, an analysis found that TCR clusters from the first cohort tended to co-occur in the 130 or so validation repertoires. Reportedly, diagnosis of cytomegalovirus status by the classifier showed high specificity and sensitivity.

The germline V and J ends were trimmed by 5 bases and 5 bases, with 13 bases remaining between them. The CDR3 is made up of 14 amino acids. The germline V gene has CDR1 SNHLY and CDR2 FYNNEI. Sequencing used immunoSEQ multiplex PCR; TCRdb keeps in-frame clones, though not all of them. The sample has about 150,000 clones, over 80% seen once. The sequenced sample consisted of PBMCs. The chain couples TRBV2 to TRBJ2-1, with D tentatively TRBD1 (5 bases). The receptor's source is a woman aged 25 to 39 in good health and CMV-seropositive. This CDR3 reads CASSPLQAHNEQFF. The CDR3 DNA reads as TGTGCCAGCAGTCCCCTACAGGCCCACAATGAGCAGTTCTTC. Full variable domain (remainder filled in from reference TRBV2 and TRBJ2-1): EPEVTQTPSHQVTQMGQEVILRCVPISNHLYFYWYRQILGQKVEFLVSFYNNEISEKSEIFDDQFSVERPDGSNFTLKIRSTKLEDSAMYFCASSPLQAHNEQFFGPGTRLTVL.